This T cell receptor beta chain was documented in a study of blood T cell repertoires in COVID-19. Study-level background: Sites in the United States, Italy and Spain provided acute and convalescent COVID-19 samples. Nucleic acid was either cDNA or gDNA, and it came from T cells, B-cell-depleted T cells, or PBMCs.

The authors' processing: Using reference gene primer amplification, nucleated cell counts were estimated. Data came from immunoSEQ multiplex PCR; TCRdb stores just in-frame clones and leaves some out. V and J calls and clone size follow that table, whereas D and trimming were derived from the DNA. The sample holds about 490,000 clones; 75% to 90% are singletons and the top ten take 3% to 3.5%. There are a few counts of this clone. This CDR3 is built from 17 residues. J lost 1 base, V lost 5 bases, and 9 bases had no gene match. The V gene's germline CDR1 is SGHTA and CDR2 FQGNSA. Sequencing was performed on peripheral blood. This rearrangement joins TRBV7-2 to TRBJ2-3; 10 nucleotides line up with TRBD2. This receptor was identified in a human donor in a cohort sampled during active COVID-19. CDR3: CASSRRIAGGGTDTQYF. CDR3 bases: TGTGCCAGCAGCCGGAGAATAGCGGGAGGCGGCACAGATACGCAGTATTTT.